A single sample is the source of the 23 T cell receptor beta chains below, sequenced in a study of cytomegalovirus exposure and HLA in healthy donors. Vbeta (60) and Jbeta (13) primers were used in the PCR. Assay used: immunoSEQ multiplex PCR; TCRdb lists only in-frame clones, some missing. This sample's table has tens of thousands of clones. Material for sequencing was PBMCs. The receptor set was obtained from a woman aged 45-65 years in good health and CMV-seropositive.

The chain has TRBV4-1 and TRBJ1-2; no clear D. The V gene lost 0 bases and the J gene lost 3 bases, with 11 bases spanning the gap. The CDR3 extends over 15 amino acids. CDR1 and CDR2 from the germline V gene are MGHRA and YSYEKL. The CDR3 sequence: CASSQDGVGDYGYTF. The CDR3 bases are TGCGCCAGCAGCCAAGACGGGGTTGGGGACTATGGCTACACCTTC.

The genes are TRBV30 and TRBJ2-1; TRBD1 aligns across 8 bases. Germline assignment: CDR1 GTSNPN and CDR2 SVGIG (reference sequence). CDR3 length: 16 amino acids. After removal of 2 bases from V and 3 bases from J, the junction contained 9 bases not matched to a gene. The CDR3, as DNA: TGTGCCTGGAGTCGCGCAGGGGGCTTGCTCTACAATGAGCAGTTCTTC. Protein product: CAWSRAGGLLYNEQFF.

The genes are TRBV4-3 and TRBJ2-2; D possibly corresponds to TRBD1 (6 bases). The CDR3 totals 16 residues. Germline CDR1 LGHNA, CDR2 YSLEER. Trimming cost V 4 bases and J 10 bases, with 22 bases left between them. CDR3 sequence (DNA): TGCGCCAGCAGCCCTGAACAGGGAGAGCCCACCCCGGAGCTGTTTTTT. Residues: CASSPEQGEPTPELFF.

The chain carries TRBV27 and TRBJ2-7; a possible D gene is TRBD1 (5 bases). The CDR3 is made up of 15 amino acids. Trimming shortened V by 4 bases and J by 0 bases, and 13 bases separated the two germline ends. CDR1 and CDR2 (germline): MNHEY, SMNVEV (reference sequence). In DNA, the CDR3 is TGTGCCAGCAGTTCCCTAACAGGTAGCTCCTACGAGCAGTACTTC. Protein sequence: CASSSLTGSSYEQYF.

The chain carries TRBV28 and TRBJ2-1, with a possible D match to TRBD1 (5 bases). Germline V lookup: CDR1 MDHEN, CDR2 SYDVKM. V gave up 5 bases and J gave up 4 bases, with 12 bases separating them. The CDR3 runs to 14 residues. The CDR3 spells CASSRQSLYNEQFF. CDR3 coding DNA: TGTGCCAGCAGTCGACAGAGCCTATACAATGAGCAGTTCTTC. The variable domain in full, completed from reference TRBV28 and TRBJ2-1, reads DVKVTQSSRYLVKRTGEKVFLECVQDMDHENMFWYRQDPGLGLRLIYFSYDVKMKEKGDIPEGYSVSREKKERFSLILESASTNQTSMYLCASSRQSLYNEQFFGPGTRLTVL.

The rearrangement links TRBV18 to TRBJ2-7; D may be TRBD1 (6 bases). Germline V gives CDR1 KGHSH, CDR2 LQKENI. The CDR3 runs to 12 residues. Trimming took 4 bases from V and 3 from J, leaving 7 bases between them. The CDR3 spells CASSQQGYEQYF. The CDR3 DNA reads as TGTGCCAGCTCACAACAGGGCTACGAGCAGTACTTC.

J is TRBJ2-5 and V is TRBV5-1; D possibly corresponds to TRBD2 (7 bases). V dropped 4 bases and J dropped 4 bases, with 17 bases sitting between them. The CDR3 length is 15 residues. Germline-derived CDR1 and CDR2 are SGHRS and YFSETQ. CDR3 in DNA: TGCGCCAGCAGCGCGGGGGCCACGCGGTCAGAGACCCAGTACTTC. Translation: CASSAGATRSETQYF.

This chain links TRBV5-4 with TRBJ1-2, with D perhaps TRBD1 (5 bases). Germline V lookup: CDR1 SGHNT, CDR2 YYREEE (reference sequence). This CDR3 contains 14 residues. The V end was cut by 5 bases, the J end by 0 bases, with 11 bases between. CDR3 sequence (DNA): TGTGCCAGCAGAGACAGATTCGCTAACTATGGCTACACCTTC. Encoded protein: CASRDRFANYGYTF.

This chain uses TRBV4-2 with TRBJ1-5, with D possibly matching TRBD1 (6 bases). Deletions cut 0 bases from V and 5 bases from J, with 20 bases between. There are 18 residues in the CDR3. Germline CDR1 LGHNA, CDR2 YNFKEQ. The CDR3 reads CASSQEDSVLGIDQPQHF. The DNA of the CDR3 is TGTGCCAGCAGCCAAGAGGACAGCGTTCTTGGGATAGATCAGCCCCAGCATTTT.

The V call is TRBV4-2, the J call TRBJ2-1, with a tentative D call TRBD2 (5 bases). The CDR3 extends over 15 amino acids. V lost 1 base to trimming and J lost 3 bases, with 10 bases between them. The germline CDR1 and CDR2 sequences are LGHNA and YNFKEQ. Here the CDR3 DNA reads TGTGCCAGCAGCCAAGTTCCAGCGGACTACAATGAGCAGTTCTTC. Protein sequence: CASSQVPADYNEQFF.

This chain joins TRBV4-2 and TRBJ1-1; D gene uncertain. This CDR3 spans 16 amino acids. V shed 0 bases and J shed 3 bases, with 14 bases lying between them. Per germline, CDR1 LGHNA and CDR2 YNFKEQ. DNA of the CDR3: TGTGCCAGCAGCCAAGATGGTTGGGCATCTGACACTGAAGCTTTCTTT. Its protein product is CASSQDGWASDTEAFF.

V usage is TRBV10-1 and J usage is TRBJ1-2; the D is unclear. The V and J ends lost 0 bases and 4 bases respectively, with 9 bases between them. The CDR3 is 14 residues long. Germline CDR1 is WNHNN and CDR2 is SYGVQD (reference sequence). The CDR3 spells CASSESTAPYGYTF. In DNA form, the CDR3 reads TGCGCCAGCAGTGAGTCCACAGCCCCCTATGGCTACACCTTC.

The chain links TRBV5-8 to TRBJ1-1, with D tentatively TRBD1 (5 bases). This CDR3 comprises 14 residues. V lost 0 bases and J 4 bases, leaving 10 bases between the germline ends. Germline CDR1 and CDR2: SGHTS and YDEGEE. CDR3 protein: CASSLAGGSTEAFF. The CDR3 DNA is TGTGCCAGCAGCTTGGCGGGGGGGTCCACTGAAGCTTTCTTT.

The genes are TRBV25-1 and TRBJ1-2; D unresolved. With 2 bases removed from V and 5 bases from J, the gap between germline ends came to 9 bases. Germline V gives CDR1 MGHDK, CDR2 SYGVNS. The CDR3 length is 13 residues. DNA of the CDR3: TGTGCCAGCAGTGAAACCTCTAGGTATGGCTACACCTTC. Its protein product is CASSETSRYGYTF.

The rearrangement links TRBV5-6 to TRBJ2-2, with 9 bases matching TRBD2. This CDR3 contains 15 residues. The V and J ends lost 2 bases and 4 bases, in that order; junction bases with no gene match: 3. Germline loops: CDR1 SGHDT, CDR2 YYEEEE. This chain's CDR3 is CASSLGGRATGELFF. DNA for the CDR3: TGTGCCAGCAGCTTAGGCGGGAGGGCCACCGGGGAGCTGTTTTTT.

The chain uses TRBV10-2 and TRBJ1-4, with D possibly TRBD1 on 5 matching bases. Per the germline V gene, CDR1 is WSHSY and CDR2 is SAAADI. CDR3 length: 13 amino acids. The ends were cut back, 7 bases at V and 2 bases at J, with 8 bases in the middle. The CDR3 sequence is CASTRVTNEKLFF. DNA for the CDR3: TGCGCCAGCACCAGGGTGACTAATGAAAAACTGTTTTTT.

The chain recombines TRBV4-2 with TRBJ2-2; no reliable D call. In germline, CDR1 is LGHNA, CDR2 YNFKEQ. V lost 3 bases and J lost 1, with 12 bases in between. This CDR3 spans 16 amino acids. CDR3 loop: CASSQSTTENTGELFF. CDR3 nucleotides: TGTGCCAGCAGCCAGTCTACCACAGAGAACACCGGGGAGCTGTTTTTT.

The chain carries TRBV7-9 and TRBJ2-3, with 7 nucleotides matching TRBD2. This CDR3 contains 15 residues. Germline V lookup: CDR1 SEHNR, CDR2 FQNEAQ (reference sequence). V lost 6 bases, J lost 4 bases, and 10 bases stayed unmatched. CDR3 nucleotide sequence: TGTGCCAGCAGGCCTATCAGCGGGACCCCAGATACGCAGTATTTT. Protein: CASRPISGTPDTQYF.

The chain carries TRBV10-3 and TRBJ1-4; a possible D gene is TRBD1 (5 bases). Deletions cut 0 bases from V and 6 bases from J, with 8 bases between. The germline CDR1 and CDR2 sequences are ENHRY and SYGVKD. This CDR3 comprises 14 residues. CDR3 residues: CAISESGRDEKLFF. In nucleotides, the CDR3 is TGTGCCATCAGTGAGTCGGGCAGGGATGAAAAACTGTTTTTT.

This sequence joins TRBV19 and TRBJ1-5; possible D gene TRBD1, 5 bases. The CDR3 extends over 15 amino acids. CDR1 and CDR2 (germline): LNHDA, SQIVND (reference sequence). Between the trimmed V and J ends, which lost 4 bases and 7 bases, there was a span of 17 bases. The CDR3 sequence: CASSTSRQGGQPQHF. For the CDR3, the DNA is TGTGCCAGTAGTACCTCGAGGCAGGGAGGCCAGCCCCAGCATTTT.

The rearrangement uses TRBV6-6 and TRBJ1-2, with D perhaps TRBD1 (6 bases). V dropped 10 bases and J dropped 2 bases, with 17 bases sitting between them. Germline V gene data show CDR1 as MNHNY and CDR2 as SVGAGI (reference sequence). The CDR3 is 14 residues long. CDR3 coding DNA: TGTGCCATCACGCAAGGGGGTGCGAACTATGGCTACACCTTC. It yields the protein CAITQGGANYGYTF.

V usage is TRBV28 and J usage is TRBJ1-3; D not certain. This CDR3 region has 18 residues. In germline, CDR1 is MDHEN, CDR2 SYDVKM. Trimming pared 2 bases from V and 1 base from J, leaving 18 bases between. Here the CDR3 reads CASSLTPSGRGSGNTIYF. The CDR3 DNA is TGTGCCAGCAGTTTAACCCCCAGTGGGAGAGGTTCTGGAAACACCATATATTTT.

The chain is built from TRBV2 and TRBJ2-5; 7 bases agree with TRBD2. CDR3 length: 12 residues. Unmatched junction bases numbered 0, after V lost 4 bases and J lost 4 bases. Per germline, CDR1 SNHLY and CDR2 FYNNEI. The chain's CDR3 is CASSGLAETQYF. The CDR3 coding sequence is TGTGCCAGCAGTGGACTAGCAGAGACCCAGTACTTC.